The present T cell receptor (beta chain) was sequenced within a study of blood T cell repertoires in COVID-19. Study summary: In each case, the material was cDNA or gDNA derived from T cells, B-cell-depleted T cells, or PBMCs.

Seattle cases were enrolled at active infection and followed longitudinally. Repertoires were generated with immunoSEQ multiplex PCR, while TCRdb's copy carries only in-frame clones and drops some. Of fewer than 350,000 clones detected, 70% to 90% appear once; the ten largest clones hold around 12%. The CDR3 totals 15 residues. J lost 16 bases, V lost 1 base, and 13 bases had no gene match. Germline V CDR1 and CDR2: LNHNV, YYDKDF (reference sequence). The V gene is TRBV15, the J gene TRBJ2-1; 10 nucleotides agree with TRBD2. This sequence originates from a woman aged 30 to 39 with COVID-19, enrolled during active disease. Sequenced: peripheral blood. The CDR3 region has the DNA TGTGCCACCAGCAGAGGAGGAACTAGCGGGGTAGATGGATTCTTC. Its protein product is CATSRGGTSGVDGFF.